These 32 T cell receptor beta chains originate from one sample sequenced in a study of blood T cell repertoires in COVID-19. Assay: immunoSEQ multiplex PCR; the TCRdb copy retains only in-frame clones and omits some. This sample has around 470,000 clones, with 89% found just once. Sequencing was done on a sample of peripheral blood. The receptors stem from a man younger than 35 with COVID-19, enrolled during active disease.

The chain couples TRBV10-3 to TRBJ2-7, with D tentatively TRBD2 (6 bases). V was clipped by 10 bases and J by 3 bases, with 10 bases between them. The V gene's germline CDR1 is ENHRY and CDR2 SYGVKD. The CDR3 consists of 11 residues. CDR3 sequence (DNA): TGTGCCAGCGGGGCCCACTACGAGCAGTACTTC. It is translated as CASGAHYEQYF.

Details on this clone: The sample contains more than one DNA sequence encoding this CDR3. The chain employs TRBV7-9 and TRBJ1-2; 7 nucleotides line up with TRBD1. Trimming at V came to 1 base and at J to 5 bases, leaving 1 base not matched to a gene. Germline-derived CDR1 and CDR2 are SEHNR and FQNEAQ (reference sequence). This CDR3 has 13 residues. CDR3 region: CASSLGQGYGYTF. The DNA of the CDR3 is TGTGCCAGCAGCTTAGGACAGGGATATGGCTACACCTTC. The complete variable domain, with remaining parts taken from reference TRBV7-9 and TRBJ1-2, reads DTGVSQNPRHKITKRGQNVTFRCDPISEHNRLYWYRQTLGQGPEFLTYFQNEAQLEKSRLLSDRFSAERPKGSFSTLEIQRTEQGDSAMYLCASSLGQGYGYTFGSGTRLTVV.

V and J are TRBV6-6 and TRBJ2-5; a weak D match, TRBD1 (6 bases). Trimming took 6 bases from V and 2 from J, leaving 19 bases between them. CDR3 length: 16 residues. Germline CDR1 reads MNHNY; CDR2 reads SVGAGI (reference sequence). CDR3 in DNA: TGTGCCAGCAGATTTCTACCAGGGGCCGCACAAGAGACCCAGTACTTC. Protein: CASRFLPGAAQETQYF.

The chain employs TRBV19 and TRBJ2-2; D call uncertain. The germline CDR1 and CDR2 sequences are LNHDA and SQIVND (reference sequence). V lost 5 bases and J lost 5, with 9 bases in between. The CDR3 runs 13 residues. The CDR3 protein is CASSPMRTGELFF. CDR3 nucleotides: TGTGCCAGTAGTCCAATGCGGACCGGGGAGCTGTTTTTT.

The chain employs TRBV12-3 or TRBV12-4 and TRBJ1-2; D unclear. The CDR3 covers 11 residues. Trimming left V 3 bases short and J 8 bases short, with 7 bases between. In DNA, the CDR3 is TGTGCCAGCAGTTTTCGGCGGGGCTACACCTTC. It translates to CASSFRRGYTF.

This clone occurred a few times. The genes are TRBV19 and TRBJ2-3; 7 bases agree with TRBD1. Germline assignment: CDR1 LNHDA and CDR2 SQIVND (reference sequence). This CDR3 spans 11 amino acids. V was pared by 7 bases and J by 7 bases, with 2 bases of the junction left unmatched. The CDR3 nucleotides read TGTGCCAGTACCAGGGGGTATACGCAGTATTTT. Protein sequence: CASTRGYTQYF.

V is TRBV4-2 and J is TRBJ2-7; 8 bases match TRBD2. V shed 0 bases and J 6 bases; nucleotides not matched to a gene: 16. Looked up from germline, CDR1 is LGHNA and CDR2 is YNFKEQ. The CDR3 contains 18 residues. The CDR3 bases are TGTGCCAGCAGCCAAGAGGGTGGACCGGGACTAGGAACGTTCGAGCAGTACTTC. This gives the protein CASSQEGGPGLGTFEQYF.

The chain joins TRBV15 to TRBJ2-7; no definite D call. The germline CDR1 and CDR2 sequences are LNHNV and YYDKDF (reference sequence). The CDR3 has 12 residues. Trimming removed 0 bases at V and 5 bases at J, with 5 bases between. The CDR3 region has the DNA TGTGCCACCAGCAGAGATCGAGACGAGCAGTACTTC. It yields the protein CATSRDRDEQYF.

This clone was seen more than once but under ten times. CDR3 loop: CASSFIQANTEAFF. The CDR3 DNA sequence: TGTGCCAGCAGTTTCATACAGGCGAACACTGAAGCTTTCTTT. The gene calls are TRBV2 and TRBJ1-1; D perhaps matches TRBD1 (5 bases). The V gene lost 5 bases and the J gene lost 1 base, with 11 bases spanning the gap. There are 14 residues in the CDR3. Germline loops: CDR1 SNHLY, CDR2 FYNNEI.

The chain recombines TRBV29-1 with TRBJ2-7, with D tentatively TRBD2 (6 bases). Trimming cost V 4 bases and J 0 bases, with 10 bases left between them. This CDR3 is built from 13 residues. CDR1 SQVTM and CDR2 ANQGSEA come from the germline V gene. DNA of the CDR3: TGCAGCGTTGTGGGAGGTAACTCCTACGAGCAGTACTTC. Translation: CSVVGGNSYEQYF.

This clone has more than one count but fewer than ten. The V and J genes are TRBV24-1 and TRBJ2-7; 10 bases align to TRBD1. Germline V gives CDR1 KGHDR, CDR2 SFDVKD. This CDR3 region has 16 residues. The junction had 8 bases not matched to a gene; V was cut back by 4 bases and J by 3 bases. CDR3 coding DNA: TGTGCCACCAGTGAAAAATCCGGGACAGGGGTCTACGAGCAGTACTTC. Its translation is CATSEKSGTGVYEQYF.

The CDR3 region has the DNA TGTGCCAGCAGCAAAGTGGGGCGGGGCCGGTGGGATAATGAGCAGTTCTTC. Translating it yields CASSKVGRGRWDNEQFF. The V and J genes are TRBV21-1 and TRBJ2-1; TRBD2 is taken as the D call from the table, unchecked against the DNA. TRBV21-1 counts as a pseudogene. The CDR3 spans 17 residues.

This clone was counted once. The CDR3 is CASSIGGAGRQETQYF. The CDR3 DNA follows: TGTGCCAGTAGTATCGGGGGGGCCGGGCGCCAAGAGACCCAGTACTTC. The chain employs TRBV19 and TRBJ2-5, with 8 positions matching TRBD2. This CDR3 is 16 amino acids long. With 3 bases clipped from V and 1 base from J, the junction kept 7 bases outside the gene matches. CDR1 LNHDA and CDR2 SQIVND come from the germline V gene (reference sequence). Drawing the rest from reference TRBV19 and TRBJ2-5, the complete variable domain is DGGITQSPKYLFRKEGQNVTLSCEQNLNHDAMYWYRQDPGQGLRLIYYSQIVNDFQKGDIAEGYSVSREKKESFPLTVTSAQKNPTAFYLCASSIGGAGRQETQYFGPGTRLLVL.

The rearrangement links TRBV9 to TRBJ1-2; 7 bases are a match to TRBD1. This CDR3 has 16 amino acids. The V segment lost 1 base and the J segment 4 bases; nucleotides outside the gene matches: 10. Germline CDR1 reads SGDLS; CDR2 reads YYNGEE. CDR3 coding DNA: TGTGCCAGCAGCGTACAAAGGGCAGGGGGAAGCTATGGCTACACCTTC. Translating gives CASSVQRAGGSYGYTF.

The CDR3 coding sequence is TGTGCCAGCAGCTTCCCGGACAGGGGCCACAATGAGCAGTTCTTC. This encodes CASSFPDRGHNEQFF. The chain uses TRBV7-9 and TRBJ2-1; TRBD1 matches 9 bases. V shed 3 bases and J 5 bases; nucleotides not matched to a gene: 5. Germline CDR1 SEHNR, CDR2 FQNEAQ (reference sequence). The CDR3 runs 15 residues.

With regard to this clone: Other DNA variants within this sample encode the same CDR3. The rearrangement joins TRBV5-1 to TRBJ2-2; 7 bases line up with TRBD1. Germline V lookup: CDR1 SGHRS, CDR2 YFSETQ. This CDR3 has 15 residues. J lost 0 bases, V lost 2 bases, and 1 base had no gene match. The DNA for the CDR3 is TGCGCCAGCAGCTTAGGGACAGCGAACACCGGGGAGCTGTTTTTT. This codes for CASSLGTANTGELFF.

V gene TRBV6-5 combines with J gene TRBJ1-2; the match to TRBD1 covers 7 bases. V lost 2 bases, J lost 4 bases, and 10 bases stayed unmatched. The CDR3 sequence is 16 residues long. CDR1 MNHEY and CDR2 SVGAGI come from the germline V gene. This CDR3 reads CASSYTRQGLSYGYTF. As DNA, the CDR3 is TGTGCCAGCAGTTACACCCGACAGGGCCTTAGCTATGGCTACACCTTC.

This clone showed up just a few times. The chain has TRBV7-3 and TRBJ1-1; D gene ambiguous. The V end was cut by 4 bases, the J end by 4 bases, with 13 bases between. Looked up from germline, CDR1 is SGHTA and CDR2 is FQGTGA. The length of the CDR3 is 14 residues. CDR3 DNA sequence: TGTGCCAGCAGCTCCGCGGCTTCCGGCACTGAAGCTTTCTTT. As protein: CASSSAASGTEAFF.

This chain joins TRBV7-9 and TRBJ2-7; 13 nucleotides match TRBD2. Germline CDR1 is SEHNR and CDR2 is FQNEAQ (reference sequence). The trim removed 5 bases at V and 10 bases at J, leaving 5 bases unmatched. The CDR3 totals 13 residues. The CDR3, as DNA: TGTGCCAGCAGCCCGACTAGCGGGGGGCCACAGTACTTC. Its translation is CASSPTSGGPQYF.

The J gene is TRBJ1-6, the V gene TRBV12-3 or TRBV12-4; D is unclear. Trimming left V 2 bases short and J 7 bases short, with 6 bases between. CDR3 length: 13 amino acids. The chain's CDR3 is CASSLTVNSPLHF. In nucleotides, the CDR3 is TGTGCCAGCAGTTTAACTGTCAATTCACCCCTCCACTTT.

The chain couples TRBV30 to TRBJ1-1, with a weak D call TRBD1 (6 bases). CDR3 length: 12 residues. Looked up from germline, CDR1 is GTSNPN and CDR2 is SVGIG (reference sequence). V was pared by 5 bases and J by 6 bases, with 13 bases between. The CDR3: CAWGTKRAEAFF. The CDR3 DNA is TGTGCCTGGGGGACAAAGCGGGCTGAAGCTTTCTTT.

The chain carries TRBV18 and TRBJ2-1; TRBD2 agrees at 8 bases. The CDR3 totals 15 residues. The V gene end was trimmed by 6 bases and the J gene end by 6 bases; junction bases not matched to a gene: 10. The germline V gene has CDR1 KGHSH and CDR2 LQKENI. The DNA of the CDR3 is TGTGCCAGCTCTATGGTAGCGGGGTCGATCAATGAGCAGTTCTTC. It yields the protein CASSMVAGSINEQFF.

CDR3 amino acids: CASSFLAGGEEQYF. The CDR3, as DNA: TGTGCCAGCAGTTTCCTAGCGGGGGGAGAGGAGCAGTACTTC. This chain links TRBV27 with TRBJ2-7; 11 positions match TRBD2. Germline V CDR1 and CDR2: MNHEY, SMNVEV (reference sequence). The CDR3 runs 14 residues. J was trimmed by 7 bases and V by 3 bases; bases with no gene match: 5.

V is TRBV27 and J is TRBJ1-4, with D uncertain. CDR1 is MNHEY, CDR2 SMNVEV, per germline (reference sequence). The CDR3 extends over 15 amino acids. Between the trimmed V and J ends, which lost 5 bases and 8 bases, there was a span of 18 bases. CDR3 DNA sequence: TGTGCCAGCAGTCCAGCGGGAGAGGGATACGAAAAACTGTTTTTT. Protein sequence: CASSPAGEGYEKLFF.

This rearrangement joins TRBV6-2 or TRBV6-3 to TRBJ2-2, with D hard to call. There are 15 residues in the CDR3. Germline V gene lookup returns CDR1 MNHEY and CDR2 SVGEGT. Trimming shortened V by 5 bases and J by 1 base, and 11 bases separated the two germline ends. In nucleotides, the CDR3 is TGTGCCAGCAGTACAGTCCCAGGGAACACCGGGGAGCTGTTTTTT. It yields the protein CASSTVPGNTGELFF.

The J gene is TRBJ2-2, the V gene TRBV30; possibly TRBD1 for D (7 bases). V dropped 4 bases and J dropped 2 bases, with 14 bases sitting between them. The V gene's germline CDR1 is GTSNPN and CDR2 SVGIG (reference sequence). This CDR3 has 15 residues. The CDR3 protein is CAWIWTGLNTGELFF. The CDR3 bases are TGTGCCTGGATTTGGACAGGACTAAACACCGGGGAGCTGTTTTTT. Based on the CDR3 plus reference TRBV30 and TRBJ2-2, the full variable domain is SQTIHQWPATLVQPVGSPLSLECTVEGTSNPNLYWYRQAAGRGLQLLFYSVGIGQISSEVPQNLSASRPQDRQFILSSKKLLLSDSGFYLCAWIWTGLNTGELFFGEGSRLTVL.

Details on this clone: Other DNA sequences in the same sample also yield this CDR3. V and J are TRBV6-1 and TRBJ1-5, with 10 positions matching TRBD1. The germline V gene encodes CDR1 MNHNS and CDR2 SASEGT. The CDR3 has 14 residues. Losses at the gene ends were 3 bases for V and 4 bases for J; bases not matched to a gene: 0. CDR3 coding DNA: TGTGCCAGCAGTGAGGGACAGGGGAATCAGCCCCAGCATTTT. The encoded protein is CASSEGQGNQPQHF.

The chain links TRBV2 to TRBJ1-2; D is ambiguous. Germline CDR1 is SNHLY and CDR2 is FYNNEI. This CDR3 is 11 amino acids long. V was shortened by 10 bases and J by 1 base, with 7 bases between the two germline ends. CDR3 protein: CAISVNYGYTF. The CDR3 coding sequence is TGTGCCATCTCAGTTAACTATGGCTACACCTTC.

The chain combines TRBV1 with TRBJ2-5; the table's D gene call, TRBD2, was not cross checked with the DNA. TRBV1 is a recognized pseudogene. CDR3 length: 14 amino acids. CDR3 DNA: TGCACCAGCAGCCTTAAAGCGGGGTCTGAGACCCAGTACTTC. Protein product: CTSSLKAGSETQYF.

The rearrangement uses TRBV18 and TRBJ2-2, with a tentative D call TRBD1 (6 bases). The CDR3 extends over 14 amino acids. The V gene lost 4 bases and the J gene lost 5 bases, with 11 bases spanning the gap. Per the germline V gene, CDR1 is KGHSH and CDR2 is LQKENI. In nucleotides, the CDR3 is TGTGCCAGCTCACAACAGGGTGCTACCGGGGAGCTGTTTTTT. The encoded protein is CASSQQGATGELFF.

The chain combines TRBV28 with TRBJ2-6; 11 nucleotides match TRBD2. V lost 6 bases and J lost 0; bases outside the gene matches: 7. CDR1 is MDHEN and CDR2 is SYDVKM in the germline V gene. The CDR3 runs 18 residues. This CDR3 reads CASSWGLADPSGANVLTF. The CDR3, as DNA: TGTGCCAGCAGCTGGGGACTAGCGGACCCCTCTGGGGCCAACGTCCTGACTTTC.

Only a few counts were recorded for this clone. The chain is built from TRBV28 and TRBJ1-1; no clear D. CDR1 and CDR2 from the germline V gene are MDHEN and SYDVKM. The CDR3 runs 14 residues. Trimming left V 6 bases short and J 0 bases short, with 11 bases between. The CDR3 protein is CASSYSRVNTEAFF. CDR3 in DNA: TGTGCCAGCAGCTATAGTAGAGTGAACACTGAAGCTTTCTTT.